A selection of T cell receptor beta chains follows, all from one sample in a study of identical twins. In TCRdb, the 5' RACE reads were re-called with MiXCR into one record per CDR3 protein. The table lists 350,000 to 500,000 distinct CDR3 sequences, approximately 17% of them singletons. The sequencing sample was made of naive T cells sorted from blood. Receptor source: a man over 45 in good health. Both conserved end residues are part of each CDR3. The order of the fields is D gene, J gene, V gene, clone size, CDR3 protein, CDR3 DNA. The D gene is left open where the match is weak. The size field is filled for only some rows; it gives once, few, many or a size class.

d_gene: TRBD2
j_gene: TRBJ2-3
v_gene: TRBV29-1
abundance: few
CDR3aa: CSVDGTGEGSTDTQYF
CDR3nt: TGCAGCGTTGATGGTACGGGGGAGGGAAGCACAGATACGCAGTATTTT

d_gene: .
j_gene: TRBJ2-1
v_gene: TRBV7-2
abundance: .
CDR3aa: CASSWTTLYNEQFF
CDR3nt: TGTGCCAGCAGCTGGACTACTCTGTACAATGAGCAGTTCTTC

d_gene: TRBD1
j_gene: TRBJ2-7
v_gene: TRBV29-1
abundance: few
CDR3aa: CSVRGYSRTGNTYEQYF
CDR3nt: TGCAGCGTCCGGGGATATTCCCGGACAGGGAATACCTACGAGCAGTACTTC

d_gene: .
j_gene: TRBJ1-1
v_gene: TRBV29-1
abundance: few
CDR3aa: CSVSGRANTEAFF
CDR3nt: TGCAGCGTCTCGGGCAGGGCGAACACTGAAGCTTTCTTT

d_gene: .
j_gene: TRBJ2-1
v_gene: TRBV10-3
abundance: .
CDR3aa: CAISESGSHEQFF
CDR3nt: TGTGCCATCAGTGAGTCCGGTAGTCATGAGCAGTTCTTC

d_gene: .
j_gene: TRBJ2-3
v_gene: TRBV5-1
abundance: few
CDR3aa: CASSLGAISADTQYF
CDR3nt: TGCGCCAGCAGCTTGGGGGCCATAAGCGCAGATACGCAGTATTTT

d_gene: TRBD2
j_gene: TRBJ2-7
v_gene: TRBV5-1
abundance: few
CDR3aa: CASSLALAGTYEQYF
CDR3nt: TGCGCCAGCAGCTTGGCCCTAGCGGGGACCTACGAGCAGTACTTC

d_gene: .
j_gene: TRBJ1-1
v_gene: TRBV20-1
abundance: .
CDR3aa: CSARDRSFGTEAFF
CDR3nt: TGCAGTGCGAGGGATCGGAGTTTCGGGACTGAAGCTTTCTTT

d_gene: .
j_gene: TRBJ1-5
v_gene: TRBV30
abundance: .
CDR3aa: CAWSVDGNQPQHF
CDR3nt: TGTGCCTGGAGTGTAGACGGGAATCAGCCCCAGCATTTT

d_gene: .
j_gene: TRBJ2-2
v_gene: TRBV24-1
abundance: .
CDR3aa: CATSDHGTSPGELFF
CDR3nt: TGTGCCACCAGTGATCACGGGACTTCTCCCGGGGAGCTGTTTTTT

d_gene: .
j_gene: TRBJ2-7
v_gene: TRBV20-1
abundance: .
CDR3aa: CSARGDRSEQYF
CDR3nt: TGCAGTGCTAGAGGAGATAGGTCCGAGCAGTACTTC

d_gene: .
j_gene: TRBJ1-5
v_gene: TRBV28
abundance: many
CDR3aa: CASSTIHGPSSNQPQHF
CDR3nt: TGTGCCAGCAGTACTATCCACGGACCAAGTAGCAATCAGCCCCAGCATTTT

d_gene: .
j_gene: TRBJ1-5
v_gene: TRBV20-1
abundance: many
CDR3aa: CSASRGSPNQPQHF
CDR3nt: TGCAGTGCTAGCCGGGGGTCACCCAATCAGCCCCAGCATTTT

d_gene: .
j_gene: TRBJ2-7
v_gene: TRBV5-1
abundance: .
CDR3aa: CASSITGFTYEQYF
CDR3nt: TGCGCCAGCAGCATAACAGGATTCACCTACGAGCAGTACTTC

d_gene: .
j_gene: TRBJ2-3
v_gene: TRBV27
abundance: .
CDR3aa: CASSPFTSLTTDTQYF
CDR3nt: TGTGCCAGCAGTCCCTTCACTAGCCTTACCACAGATACGCAGTATTTT

d_gene: .
j_gene: TRBJ1-5
v_gene: TRBV12-3/TRBV12-4
abundance: many
CDR3aa: CASSFPDQPQHF
CDR3nt: TGTGCCAGCAGTTTCCCTGATCAGCCCCAGCATTTT

d_gene: .
j_gene: TRBJ1-6
v_gene: TRBV18
abundance: .
CDR3aa: CASSPAGRINSPLHF
CDR3nt: TGTGCCAGCTCACCAGCAGGAAGGATTAATTCACCCCTCCACTTT

d_gene: TRBD2
j_gene: TRBJ2-2
v_gene: TRBV11-2
abundance: .
CDR3aa: CASSSRTSGVPSNTGELFF
CDR3nt: TGTGCCAGCAGCTCCCGGACTAGCGGGGTACCTTCGAACACCGGGGAGCTGTTTTTT

d_gene: TRBD1
j_gene: TRBJ1-5
v_gene: TRBV6-2/TRBV6-3
abundance: few
CDR3aa: CASSFQDRGWFNQPQHF
CDR3nt: TGTGCCAGCAGTTTCCAGGACAGGGGGTGGTTTAATCAGCCCCAGCATTTT

d_gene: .
j_gene: TRBJ1-2
v_gene: TRBV2
abundance: few
CDR3aa: CASSDLQVGGYTF
CDR3nt: TGTGCCAGCAGTGATCTGCAGGTGGGCGGCTACACCTTC